This T cell receptor beta chain was documented in a study of cytomegalovirus exposure and HLA in healthy donors. The V and J ends lost 8 bases and 4 bases, in that order; junction bases with no gene match: 4. Looked up from germline, CDR1 is MDHEN and CDR2 is SYDVKM. CDR3 length equals 12 residues. Study-wide results and limits: Rarity marked most TCR sequences, yet some public TCRs occurred in many donors. Published work reported that the classifier diagnosed cytomegalovirus status with high specificity and sensitivity. Listed as cytomegalovirus-associated were 150 or so TCR beta chains.

Comment on this clone: Antigen unknown.

Profiling relied on immunoSEQ multiplex PCR, and the TCRdb table lists in-frame clones only, not all of them. The sample contains 110,000 or so clones, 70% to 90% of which appear only once. The TCR was taken from a man aged 18 to 35 in good health and CMV-seropositive. The sample taken for sequencing was PBMCs. This chain links TRBV28 with TRBJ1-2; 7 bases line up with TRBD1. The CDR3 loop reads CASAPGGYGYTF. DNA of the CDR3: TGTGCCAGCGCCCCAGGGGGCTATGGCTACACCTTC.